The entry that follows covers one T cell receptor beta chain sequence. Its antigen is not identified. Between the trimmed V and J ends, which lost 3 bases and 1 base, there was a span of 11 bases. CDR1 is SGDLS, CDR2 YYNGEE, per germline. The CDR3 consists of 15 residues. The repertoire was sequenced with immunoSEQ multiplex PCR; TCRdb's copy has only in-frame clones and lacks some. This table has about 340,000 clones, approximately 93% appearing once. The data were taken from a study of brain T cells in children with intractable seizures. Regarding the study as a whole: Viral specificity was inferred only from CDR3 similarity; HCMV serostatus was unknown.

Indicated time point: blood from clinic visit 5 months post-surgery; TSC patient then seizure free. V is TRBV9 and J is TRBJ1-5, with D possibly TRBD1 on 6 matching bases. This TCR came from a boy in the first two years of life with tuberous sclerosis and intractable seizures. The input for sequencing was peripheral blood, taken 4 to 5 months after surgery. The CDR3 spells CASSALGGSNQPQHF. The CDR3 DNA sequence: TGTGCCAGCAGCGCCCTAGGGGGGAGCAATCAGCCCCAGCATTTT.